This TCR beta chain was documented in a study of identical twins. TCRdb ran MiXCR on the 5' RACE reads and lists one entry per CDR3 protein. This table holds 350,000 to 600,000 distinct CDR3 sequences, more than 13% found once. Findings and caveats of the study: Reduced insertions were recorded for abundant cord blood beta clonotypes, with no such pattern in memory repertoires. The study drew conclusions from cross-sectional statistical analysis, not from following the same donors.

As concerns this clonotype: Its antigen is undetermined.

The trim removed 6 bases at V and 5 bases at J, leaving 11 bases unmatched. The CDR3 has 15 amino acids. These data also formed part of another study, on yellow fever vaccine responses in identical twins. That report adds: Vaccine T cell responses of twins reportedly seemed partly convergent and partly personalized.

J is TRBJ2-7 and V is TRBV12-3 or TRBV12-4; 9 bases map to TRBD1. The material sequenced was CD4+ T cells sorted from blood. This TCR came from a woman under 30 in good health. CDR3 protein: CASRVSGTGSNEQYF. Here the CDR3 DNA reads TGTGCCAGCAGGGTGTCTGGGACAGGGTCTAACGAGCAGTACTTC.